Listed below are T cell receptor beta chains from one sample, sequenced in a study of T cell repertoires in cytomegalovirus infection. Their antigens are not known. TCRdb processed the reads anew with MiXCR; each CDR3 protein has one entry. The table shows about 110,000 distinct CDR3 sequences, with under 30% occurring only once. Sequences were derived from CD8+ T cells from cultured PBMCs, sampled from culture after CMV antigen stimulation. The source is a human donor in good health (CMV status not recorded). Some clones in this sample may be carry-over from other donors' samples. CDR3s include the opening cysteine and the closing phenylalanine or tryptophan. The D gene is left open where the match is weak. Size is omitted from some rows. Given values are once, few, many or a class for expanded clones.

>.|.|TRBJ2-1|TRBV19
TGTGCCAGTACCCTAGGGTCAGGGTCCATGGTGAATGAGCAGTTCTTC
CASTLGSGSMVNEQFF
>many|.|TRBJ2-6|TRBV7-8
TGTGCCAGCAGCTCCGGGACTTCCCAAATCTCTGGGGCCAACGTCCTGACTTTC
CASSSGTSQISGANVLTF
>.|TRBD1|TRBJ1-1|TRBV19
TGTGCCAGTAGTAGAGACAGGGGTCTCACTGAAGCTTTCTTT
CASSRDRGLTEAFF
>.|TRBD1|TRBJ1-1|TRBV12-3/TRBV12-4
TGTGCCAGCAGTTTCGGGACAGGGGTGACTGAAGCTTTCTTT
CASSFGTGVTEAFF
>many|TRBD1|TRBJ1-1|TRBV7-6
TGTGCCAGCAGCTTGGGACAGGGCACTGAAGCTTTCTTT
CASSLGQGTEAFF
>.|.|TRBJ2-3|TRBV18
TGTGCCAGCTCACGGGGTGCAGATACGCAGTATTTT
CASSRGADTQYF
>.|.|TRBJ2-5|TRBV2
TGTGCCAGCAGTGAGTCGGATCTCCTACAAGAGACCCAGTACTTC
CASSESDLLQETQYF
>once|TRBD1|TRBJ1-2|TRBV12-3/TRBV12-4
TGTGCCAGCAGTCCTACTCGGGACAGGGAGATCTATGGCTACACCTTC
CASSPTRDREIYGYTF
>once|TRBD1|TRBJ2-4|TRBV7-9
TGTGCCAGCAGCCCTGGTGGAGAGGGGGCCGTTATAGCCAAAAACATTCAGTACTTC
CASSPGGEGAVIAKNIQYF
>.|.|TRBJ2-7|TRBV7-8
TGTGCCAGCAGCTTCCCGGGGAGAGGAACCTACGAGCAGTACTTC
CASSFPGRGTYEQYF
>.|.|TRBJ2-3|TRBV2
TGTGCCAGCAGGAGCCCTTCGGACGATACAGATACGCAGTATTTT
CASRSPSDDTDTQYF
>.|TRBD1|TRBJ1-5|TRBV6-1
TGTGCCAGCAGTGCCCCAGGGGGCCATAGCAATCAGCCCCAGCATTTT
CASSAPGGHSNQPQHF
>medium-sized|TRBD1|TRBJ1-3|TRBV7-8
TGTGCCAGCAGCTTAGGGACAGGCGGAAACACCATATATTTT
CASSLGTGGNTIYF